This is a list of T cell receptor beta chains from one sample in a study of pediatric ulcerative colitis. Using immunoSEQ multiplex PCR, the repertoire was profiled, and TCRdb retains in-frame clones only, with some absent. The sample contains roughly 19,000 clones, roughly 80% of which appear only once. What was sequenced was gut tissue. The receptors derive from a boy under 18 with moderate ulcerative colitis. CDR3s include the opening cysteine and the closing phenylalanine or tryptophan. D genes are given only for firm matches. Only some rows state a clone size, as once, few, many or a class for expanded clones.

d_call j_call clone_size v_call cdr3_nt cdr3_aa
TRBD1 TRBJ1-1 NA TRBV4-3 TGCGCCAGCAGCCCTCCGGGACAGGGGTCCACTGAAGCTTTCTTT CASSPPGQGSTEAFF
NA TRBJ1-2 NA TRBV7-3 TGTGCCAGCAGCAAGGCCCCCGGGACCGGGAGGGGTGATGGCTACACCTTC CASSKAPGTGRGDGYTF
NA TRBJ1-1 NA TRBV9 TGTGCCAGCAGCGTAGGTCTAGCAGGAGAAGCTTTCTTT CASSVGLAGEAFF
TRBD2 TRBJ2-7 NA TRBV7-9 TGTGCCAGCAGCGAAGCGGGAGGGCCCTACGAGCAGTACTTC CASSEAGGPYEQYF
TRBD1 TRBJ1-1 NA TRBV9 TGTGCCAGCAGCGTAGGGGGACAGGGCTCTGAAGCTTTCTTT CASSVGGQGSEAFF
NA TRBJ2-6 NA TRBV25-1 TGTGCCAGCAGTGGGGCTGGGGCCAACGTCCTGACTTTC CASSGAGANVLTF
NA TRBJ1-1 NA TRBV7-2 TGTGCCAGCAGCTTATGGGGTACTGAAGCTTTCTTT CASSLWGTEAFF
TRBD1 TRBJ2-1 NA TRBV11-2 TGTGCCAGCAGCGCCCAACCGGGACAGGGTTTCTTCTTC CASSAQPGQGFFF
NA TRBJ1-4 NA TRBV7-9 TGTGCCAGCAGCTTACAGGGGACCCATGAAAAACTGTTTTTT CASSLQGTHEKLFF
NA TRBJ2-2 NA TRBV5-6 TGTGCCAGCAGCTTGTCGGGGGCTATGAACACCGGGGAGCTGTTTTTT CASSLSGAMNTGELFF
NA TRBJ1-1 few TRBV10-3 TGTGCCATCAGTGAGTCGGGCTGGGAACTAGCTTTCTTT CAISESGWELAFF
NA TRBJ1-6 few TRBV2 TGTGCCAGCAGGCCTCAGGGTAATCGTAATTCACCCCTCCACTTT CASRPQGNRNSPLHF
NA TRBJ1-1 NA TRBV5-1 TGCGCCAGCAGCTGGCTAGGGCAGAACACTGAAGCTTTCTTT CASSWLGQNTEAFF
TRBD2 TRBJ2-7 NA TRBV27 TGTGCCAGCAGTTTTCGCCCACAGACTAGCGGGGGAAGGGCTTACGAGCAGTACTTC CASSFRPQTSGGRAYEQYF
NA TRBJ1-2 NA TRBV25-1 TGTGCCAGCAGTGCTTTATCCCACTATGGCTACACCTTC CASSALSHYGYTF
NA TRBJ2-7 NA TRBV6-5 TGTGCCAGCAGTTACTTGCCAGGGACCGGCGCCGAGCAGTACTTC CASSYLPGTGAEQYF
NA TRBJ2-7 few TRBV2 TGTGCCAGCAGTGCTTACAGCTACGAGCAGTACTTC CASSAYSYEQYF
NA TRBJ2-3 NA TRBV7-3 TGTGCCAGCAGCTCGGACTCCCTGGATACGCAGTATTTT CASSSDSLDTQYF
NA TRBJ1-2 NA TRBV6-5 TGTGCCAGCAGCGTACAGGGCTTGAGTGGCTACACCTTC CASSVQGLSGYTF
TRBD1 TRBJ2-6 NA TRBV27 TGTGCCAGCAGATCAATTATTGGGACAGGGGCTTTCTCTGGGGCCAACGTCCTGACTTTC CASRSIIGTGAFSGANVLTF
NA TRBJ1-1 NA TRBV5-6 TGTGCCAGCAGCGTGGTGGCAGGGGAAGCTTTCTTT CASSVVAGEAFF
TRBD1 TRBJ1-1 once TRBV30 TGTGCCTGGAGTTCGCCAGGGGGCACTGAAGCTTTCTTT CAWSSPGGTEAFF
NA TRBJ1-1 once TRBV5-1 TGCGCCAGCAGCCCTGACGGACACCGTGCCTTGAGAGAAGCTTTCTTT CASSPDGHRALREAFF
NA TRBJ1-2 once TRBV7-9 TGTGCCAGCAGCTTAGCCCGGGGCTCTGGCTACACCTTC CASSLARGSGYTF
NA TRBJ2-2 NA TRBV25-1 TGTGCCAGCAGTGAATTATTCCCTTTTGGGGAGCTGTTTTTT CASSELFPFGELFF
NA TRBJ2-5 NA TRBV4-2 TGTGCCAGCAGCCAAGGCCGGTACGGGGCCCAAGAGACCCAGTACTTC CASSQGRYGAQETQYF
NA TRBJ1-3 few TRBV19 TGTGCCAGTAGTACGCCGGGACGGTGGCAGGACACCATATATTTT CASSTPGRWQDTIYF
NA TRBJ2-7 NA TRBV13 TGTGCCAGCAGCACCCGGGGGGCCCCCCATTACGAGCAGTACTTC CASSTRGAPHYEQYF